This is a list of T cell receptor beta chains from one sample in a study of immune characterization of retroperitoneal liposarcoma. One entry per CDR3 protein, called by TCRdb with MiXCR from the PCR reads. The repertoire holds 7,500 to 8,500 distinct CDR3 sequences, with roughly 39% as singletons. The sequencing input was tumor tissue. The receptors originated from a male donor with retroperitoneal liposarcoma. Each CDR3 is given with its conserved first and last residue. D genes are given only for firm matches. Clone size appears in some rows only: once, few, many, or a class for an expanded clone.

length: 14; size: -; J: TRBJ2-7; V: TRBV6-1; D: -; DNA: TGTGCCAGCAGCCCTCGTGGAGGTTTCCACGAGCAGTACTTC; CDR3: CASSPRGGFHEQYF
length: 16; size: medium-sized; J: TRBJ2-1; V: TRBV6-1; D: TRBD1; DNA: TGTGCCAGCAGACGACAGGGGGCTATATCCTACAATGAGCAGTTCTTC; CDR3: CASRRQGAISYNEQFF
length: 13; size: once; J: TRBJ2-5; V: TRBV6-1; D: -; DNA: TGTGACAGCAGTGAGCGAGAGCAAGAGACCCAGTACTTC; CDR3: CDSSEREQETQYF
length: 16; size: -; J: TRBJ2-4; V: TRBV28; D: -; DNA: TGTGCCAGCAGTCCCTTCAGGGGCGAGGCCAAAAACATTCAGTACTTC; CDR3: CASSPFRGEAKNIQYF
length: 13; size: few; J: TRBJ2-1; V: TRBV27; D: -; DNA: TGTGCCAGCAGTTTACGGGAGAACAATGAGCAGTTCTTC; CDR3: CASSLRENNEQFF
length: 15; size: -; J: TRBJ2-1; V: TRBV11-3; D: TRBD1; DNA: TGTGCCAGCAGCCCTCCGGGACAGGGGGCCGATGAGCAGTTCTTC; CDR3: CASSPPGQGADEQFF
length: 14; size: -; J: TRBJ2-1; V: TRBV10-1; D: TRBD2; DNA: TGCGCCAGCAGTGAGTCGAGCGGGAGCGCTGAGCAGTTCTTC; CDR3: CASSESSGSAEQFF
length: 16; size: few; J: TRBJ2-7; V: TRBV7-9; D: -; DNA: TGTGCCAGCAGGGGAGGTTCGCAGGGTACCGACTACGAGCAGTACTTC; CDR3: CASRGGSQGTDYEQYF
length: 14; size: -; J: TRBJ1-2; V: TRBV7-8; D: TRBD1; DNA: TGTGCCAGCAGCTTAGGGGACAGGAACTATGGCTACACCTTC; CDR3: CASSLGDRNYGYTF
length: 14; size: -; J: TRBJ2-1; V: TRBV12-3/TRBV12-4; D: TRBD2; DNA: TGTGCCAGCAGGTCCAGCGGGGGCCACTACGAGCAGTTCTTC; CDR3: CASRSSGGHYEQFF
length: 11; size: -; J: TRBJ2-2; V: TRBV6-6; D: -; DNA: TGTGCCAGCAGTTACCAGGGGGAGCTGTTTTTT; CDR3: CASSYQGELFF
length: 12; size: -; J: TRBJ2-7; V: TRBV12-3/TRBV12-4; D: -; DNA: TGTGCCAGCAGTCTATCCCCCTACGAGCAGTACTTC; CDR3: CASSLSPYEQYF
length: 16; size: -; J: TRBJ2-3; V: TRBV12-3/TRBV12-4; D: TRBD2; DNA: TGTGCCAGCAGCCCACTAGCGGGGGGGCGGCCAGATACGCAGTATTTT; CDR3: CASSPLAGGRPDTQYF
length: 15; size: medium-sized; J: TRBJ2-2; V: TRBV6-1; D: -; DNA: TGTGCCAGCAGCGGACGGCCGGATGGGACCGGGGAGCTGTTTTTT; CDR3: CASSGRPDGTGELFF
length: 13; size: -; J: TRBJ1-1; V: TRBV6-1; D: -; DNA: TGTGCCAGCAGGTCCAGGGGATACACTGAAGCTTTCTTT; CDR3: CASRSRGYTEAFF
length: 15; size: -; J: TRBJ2-1; V: TRBV6-1; D: -; DNA: TGTGCCAGCAGTGAACGGACTCGCGGAGAGGGGGATCCGTACTTC; CDR3: CASSERTRGEGDPYF
length: 12; size: -; J: TRBJ2-1; V: TRBV24-1; D: -; DNA: TGTGCCACCAGTGATCCCCGACGGGAGCAGTTCTTC; CDR3: CATSDPRREQFF
length: 15; size: medium-sized; J: TRBJ1-6; V: TRBV7-6; D: -; DNA: TGTGCCAGCAGCTTATGGGATGGACCCAATTCACCCCTCCACTTT; CDR3: CASSLWDGPNSPLHF
length: 16; size: -; J: TRBJ2-5; V: TRBV5-1; D: TRBD2; DNA: TGCGCCAGCAGCCTCTCACTAGCGGGAGAGCGGGGTGAGCAGTACTTC; CDR3: CASSLSLAGERGEQYF
length: 15; size: few; J: TRBJ2-3; V: TRBV11-2; D: TRBD2; DNA: TGTGCCAGCAGCTTTAGCGGGAGGCGCACAGATACGCAGTATTTT; CDR3: CASSFSGRRTDTQYF
length: 12; size: medium-sized; J: TRBJ2-1; V: TRBV6-1; D: -; DNA: TGTGCCAGCAGTCTCGTGGGCAATGAGCAGTTCTTC; CDR3: CASSLVGNEQFF
length: 18; size: -; J: TRBJ2-1; V: TRBV10-1; D: TRBD2; DNA: TGCGCCAGCAGTAGCCCCGGACTAGCGGGAGGCTCCTACAATGAGCAGTTCTTC; CDR3: CASSSPGLAGGSYNEQFF
length: 14; size: few; J: TRBJ2-5; V: TRBV6-1; D: TRBD1; DNA: TGTGCCACAATACGGGACAGCAAACAAGAGACCCAGTACTTC; CDR3: CATIRDSKQETQYF
length: 13; size: medium-sized; J: TRBJ2-3; V: TRBV7-2; D: -; DNA: TGTGCCAGCAGCTTAAGTGGGGAAGGTACGCAGTATTTT; CDR3: CASSLSGEGTQYF
length: 16; size: -; J: TRBJ2-1; V: TRBV12-3/TRBV12-4; D: -; DNA: TGTGCCAGCAGGCCGGGAAAGGCAGGGGGGTGGTTCGAGCAGTTCTTC; CDR3: CASRPGKAGGWFEQFF
length: 12; size: medium-sized; J: TRBJ2-1; V: TRBV12-3/TRBV12-4; D: -; DNA: TGTGCCAGCAGTCAAACGGGTGATTGGCTGTTCTTC; CDR3: CASSQTGDWLFF
length: 14; size: -; J: TRBJ2-7; V: TRBV10-1; D: -; DNA: TGCGCCAGCAGTGAGGGGGGGGAAGGGGGCGAGCAGTACTTC; CDR3: CASSEGGEGGEQYF
length: 12; size: few; J: TRBJ2-7; V: TRBV6-1; D: TRBD2; DNA: TGTGCCACCCGGGGGGGGGCTTACGAGCAGTACTTC; CDR3: CATRGGAYEQYF
length: 15; size: medium-sized; J: TRBJ2-7; V: TRBV7-8; D: TRBD1; DNA: TGTGCCAGCAGCTTCCGACAGGGGGCGAACTACGAGCAGTACTTC; CDR3: CASSFRQGANYEQYF
length: 16; size: once; J: TRBJ1-2; V: TRBV6-8; D: TRBD1; DNA: TGTGCCAGCCAACTGGGACCGGGACAGGGACGCTATGGCTACACCTTC; CDR3: CASQLGPGQGRYGYTF
length: 16; size: -; J: TRBJ2-1; V: TRBV6-4; D: -; DNA: TGTGCCAGCAGTGACTCATCCGGGACTGGCCACAATGAGCAGTTCTTC; CDR3: CASSDSSGTGHNEQFF
length: 17; size: -; J: TRBJ2-1; V: TRBV27; D: -; DNA: TGTGCCAGCAGTTTATCGTTCCCCACCCTACTCTACAATGAGCAGTTCTTC; CDR3: CASSLSFPTLLYNEQFF
length: 12; size: -; J: TRBJ1-1; V: TRBV6-1; D: TRBD1; DNA: TGTGCCAGCAAGACAGGGGGCACTGAAGCTTTCTTT; CDR3: CASKTGGTEAFF
length: 15; size: -; J: TRBJ2-3; V: TRBV7-2; D: TRBD2; DNA: TGTGCCAGCAGCCCGGGGGGGGTGAGGCCGGATACGCAGTATTTT; CDR3: CASSPGGVRPDTQYF
length: 13; size: -; J: TRBJ2-1; V: TRBV10-1; D: -; DNA: TGCGCCAGCATCGAGCGGGCCCACAATGAGCAGTTCTTC; CDR3: CASIERAHNEQFF
length: 14; size: -; J: TRBJ2-1; V: TRBV7-6; D: TRBD2; DNA: TGTGCCAGCAGCTTACGGGAGGCCTCCTACGAGCAGTTCTTC; CDR3: CASSLREASYEQFF
length: 15; size: few; J: TRBJ2-1; V: TRBV6-1; D: TRBD2; DNA: TGTGCCAGCAGTGAAACGGGACTAGCGGACAATGAGCAGTTCTTC; CDR3: CASSETGLADNEQFF
length: 16; size: few; J: TRBJ2-7; V: TRBV11-3; D: -; DNA: TGTGCCAGCAGCCCAGGCGGGGCTCAGAGCTCCTACGAGCAGTACTTC; CDR3: CASSPGGAQSSYEQYF
length: 12; size: -; J: TRBJ2-1; V: TRBV6-2/TRBV6-3; D: -; DNA: TGTGCCAGCAGGTACCTCGAGGATGAGCAGTTCTTC; CDR3: CASRYLEDEQFF
length: 15; size: medium-sized; J: TRBJ2-2; V: TRBV6-1; D: TRBD2; DNA: TGTGCCAGCATACGGGCGGGGGGAAACACCGGGGAGCTGTTTTTT; CDR3: CASIRAGGNTGELFF
length: 14; size: -; J: TRBJ2-5; V: TRBV6-8; D: -; DNA: TGTGCCAGCAGTCAGAACGGACCCCTGGGGACCCAGTACTTC; CDR3: CASSQNGPLGTQYF
length: 14; size: medium-sized; J: TRBJ2-1; V: TRBV6-1; D: TRBD2; DNA: TGTGCCAGCAGTACTGGACTAGCGGGAGTGGGGCAGTTCTTC; CDR3: CASSTGLAGVGQFF
length: 13; size: -; J: TRBJ2-5; V: TRBV11-2; D: -; DNA: TGTGCCAGCAGCTGGACGCCGGGCGAGACCCAGTACTTC; CDR3: CASSWTPGETQYF
length: 15; size: -; J: TRBJ2-5; V: TRBV7-6; D: -; DNA: TGTGCCAGCAGCTTAGATCGGGGGGCAGGGGAGACCCAGTACTTC; CDR3: CASSLDRGAGETQYF
length: 15; size: -; J: TRBJ1-5; V: TRBV6-1; D: -; DNA: TGTGCCAGCAGCCGGGACGCACAGTACAATCAGCCCCAGCATTTT; CDR3: CASSRDAQYNQPQHF
length: 13; size: medium-sized; J: TRBJ2-1; V: TRBV27; D: -; DNA: TGTGCCAGCAGTCCCGGGGGCCCTAATGAGCAGTTCTTC; CDR3: CASSPGGPNEQFF
length: 14; size: -; J: TRBJ2-1; V: TRBV6-8; D: -; DNA: TGTGCCAGCAGTCCTCGCCGAAACTACAATGAGCAGTTCTTC; CDR3: CASSPRRNYNEQFF
length: 15; size: few; J: TRBJ2-7; V: TRBV12-3/TRBV12-4; D: TRBD2; DNA: TGTGCCAGCAGCCCGACTAGCGGAACCTACAATGAGCAGTACTTC; CDR3: CASSPTSGTYNEQYF
length: 14; size: -; J: TRBJ2-1; V: TRBV6-1; D: TRBD2; DNA: TGTGCCAGCAGTCCGGGACTAGCGTACAATGAGCAGTTCTTC; CDR3: CASSPGLAYNEQFF
length: 13; size: medium-sized; J: TRBJ2-1; V: TRBV7-6; D: -; DNA: TGTGCCAGCAGCAGGACGGGGTCAGAGACCCAGTTCTTC; CDR3: CASSRTGSETQFF
length: 13; size: medium-sized; J: TRBJ2-1; V: TRBV11-3; D: TRBD1; DNA: TGTGCCAGCAGCCAGGGACAGGGAGGCGAGCAGTTCTTC; CDR3: CASSQGQGGEQFF
length: 13; size: large; J: TRBJ2-5; V: TRBV6-1; D: -; DNA: TGTGCCAGCAGTGAACGGGAGCAAGAGACCCAGTACTTC; CDR3: CASSEREQETQYF